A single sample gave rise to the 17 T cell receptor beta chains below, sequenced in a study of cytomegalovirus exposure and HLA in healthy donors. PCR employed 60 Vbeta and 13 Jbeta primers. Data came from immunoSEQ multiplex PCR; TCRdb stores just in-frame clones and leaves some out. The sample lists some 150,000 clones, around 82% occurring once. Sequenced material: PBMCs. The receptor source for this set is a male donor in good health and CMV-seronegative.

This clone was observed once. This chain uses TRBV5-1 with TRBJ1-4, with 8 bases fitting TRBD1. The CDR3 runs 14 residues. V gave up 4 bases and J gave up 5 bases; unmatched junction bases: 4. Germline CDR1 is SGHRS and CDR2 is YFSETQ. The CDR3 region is CASSGGTGNEKLFF. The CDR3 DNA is TGCGCCAGCAGCGGGGGGACAGGAAATGAAAAACTGTTTTTT.

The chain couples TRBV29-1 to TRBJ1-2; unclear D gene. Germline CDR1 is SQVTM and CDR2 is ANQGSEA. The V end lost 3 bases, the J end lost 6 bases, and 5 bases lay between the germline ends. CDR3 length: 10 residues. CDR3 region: CSVDSDGYTF. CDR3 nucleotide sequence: TGCAGCGTTGATTCCGATGGCTACACCTTC.

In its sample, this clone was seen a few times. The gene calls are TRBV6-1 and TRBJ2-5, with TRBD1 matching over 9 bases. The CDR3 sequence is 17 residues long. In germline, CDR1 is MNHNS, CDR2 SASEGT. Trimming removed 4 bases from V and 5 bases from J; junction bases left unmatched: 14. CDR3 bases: TGTGCCAGCAGTGCCCTCCGGGACAGGGTTGGGGGGGAGACCCAGTACTTC. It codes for CASSALRDRVGGETQYF.

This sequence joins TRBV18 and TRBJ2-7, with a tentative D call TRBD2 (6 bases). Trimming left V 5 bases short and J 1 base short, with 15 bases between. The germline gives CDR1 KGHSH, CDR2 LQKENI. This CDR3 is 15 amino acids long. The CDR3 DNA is TGTGCCAGCTCAACCGCCGTGGGGGGTTCCTACGAGCAGTACTTC. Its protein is CASSTAVGGSYEQYF.

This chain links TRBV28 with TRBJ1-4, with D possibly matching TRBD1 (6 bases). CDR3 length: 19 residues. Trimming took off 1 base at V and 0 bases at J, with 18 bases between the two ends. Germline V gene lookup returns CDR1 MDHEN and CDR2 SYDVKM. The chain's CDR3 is CASSLFRGGTLSTNEKLFF. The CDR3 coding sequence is TGTGCCAGCAGTTTATTCAGGGGAGGGACACTATCAACTAATGAAAAACTGTTTTTT.

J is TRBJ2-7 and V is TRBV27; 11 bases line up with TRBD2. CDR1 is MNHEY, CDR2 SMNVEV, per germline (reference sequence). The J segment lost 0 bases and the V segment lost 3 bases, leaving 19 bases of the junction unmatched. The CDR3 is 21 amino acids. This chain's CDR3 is CASSFTLFGVAGGTSSYEQYF. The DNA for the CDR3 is TGTGCCAGCAGTTTCACCCTCTTCGGGGTAGCGGGAGGGACGAGCTCCTACGAGCAGTACTTC.

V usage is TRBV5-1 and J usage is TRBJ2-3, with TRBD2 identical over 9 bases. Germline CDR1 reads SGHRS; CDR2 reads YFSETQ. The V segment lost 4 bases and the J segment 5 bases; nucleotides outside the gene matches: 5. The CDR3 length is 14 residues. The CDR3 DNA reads TGCGCCAGCAGCGTGGGACTAGCCGAAGATACGCAGTATTTT. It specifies CASSVGLAEDTQYF.

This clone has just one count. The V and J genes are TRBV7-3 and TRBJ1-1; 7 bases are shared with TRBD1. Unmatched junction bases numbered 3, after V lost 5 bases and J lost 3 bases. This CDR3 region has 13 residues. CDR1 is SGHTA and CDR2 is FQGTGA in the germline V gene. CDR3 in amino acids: CASSNDRDTEAFF. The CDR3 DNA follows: TGTGCCAGCAGCAACGACAGGGACACTGAAGCTTTCTTT.

The CDR3, as DNA: TGTGCCAGCAGCTTCCTGACTAGCGCGAGAAGGGGGCAGTACTTC. Its translation is CASSFLTSARRGQYF. This chain links TRBV7-2 with TRBJ2-7; 8 positions agree with TRBD2. Germline values: CDR1 SGHTA, CDR2 FQGNSA. With 3 bases clipped from V and 9 bases from J, the junction kept 13 bases outside the gene matches. The CDR3 extends over 15 amino acids.

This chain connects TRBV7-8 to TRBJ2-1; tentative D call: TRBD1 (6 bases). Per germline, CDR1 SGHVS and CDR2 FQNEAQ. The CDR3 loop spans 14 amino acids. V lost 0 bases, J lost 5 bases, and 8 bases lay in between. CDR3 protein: CASSLAGQNNEQFF. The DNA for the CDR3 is TGTGCCAGCAGCTTAGCGGGACAAAACAATGAGCAGTTCTTC.

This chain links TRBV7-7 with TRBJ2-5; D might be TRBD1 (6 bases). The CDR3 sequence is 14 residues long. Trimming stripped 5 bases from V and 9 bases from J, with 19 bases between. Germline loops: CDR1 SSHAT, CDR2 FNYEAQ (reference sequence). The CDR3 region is CASSPGHSKGAQYF. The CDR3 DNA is TGTGCCAGCAGCCCGGGACACTCCAAGGGAGCCCAGTACTTC.

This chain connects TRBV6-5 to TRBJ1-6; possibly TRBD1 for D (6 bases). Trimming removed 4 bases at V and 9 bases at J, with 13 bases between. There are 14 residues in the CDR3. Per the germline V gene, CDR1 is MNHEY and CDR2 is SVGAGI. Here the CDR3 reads CASSSGAGGSPLHF. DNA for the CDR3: TGTGCCAGCAGTTCGGGGGCGGGGGGTTCACCCCTCCACTTT.

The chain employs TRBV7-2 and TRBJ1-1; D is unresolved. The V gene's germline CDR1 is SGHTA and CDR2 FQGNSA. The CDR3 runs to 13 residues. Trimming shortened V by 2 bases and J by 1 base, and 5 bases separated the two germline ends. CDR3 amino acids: CASSLWANTEAFF. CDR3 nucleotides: TGTGCCAGCAGCTTATGGGCGAACACTGAAGCTTTCTTT.

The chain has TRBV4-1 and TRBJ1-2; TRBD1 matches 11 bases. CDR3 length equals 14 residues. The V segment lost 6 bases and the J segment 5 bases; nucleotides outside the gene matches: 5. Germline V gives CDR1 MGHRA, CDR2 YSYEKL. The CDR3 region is CASRPDRGLYGYTF. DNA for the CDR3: TGCGCCAGCAGACCGGACAGGGGGCTATATGGCTACACCTTC.

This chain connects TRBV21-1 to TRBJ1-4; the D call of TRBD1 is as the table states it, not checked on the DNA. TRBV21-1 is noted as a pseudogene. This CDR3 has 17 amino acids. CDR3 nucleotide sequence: TGTGCCAGCAGCAAAGTGGGCAGGGGCTGTGCTAATGAAAAACTGTTTTTT. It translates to CASSKVGRGCANEKLFF.

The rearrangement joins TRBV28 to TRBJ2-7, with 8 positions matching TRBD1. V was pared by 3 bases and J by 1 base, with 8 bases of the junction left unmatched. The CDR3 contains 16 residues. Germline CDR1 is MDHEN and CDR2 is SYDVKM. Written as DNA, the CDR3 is TGTGCCAGCAGTTTGGGGGACAGGTTCCTTTCCTACGAGCAGTACTTC. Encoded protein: CASSLGDRFLSYEQYF.

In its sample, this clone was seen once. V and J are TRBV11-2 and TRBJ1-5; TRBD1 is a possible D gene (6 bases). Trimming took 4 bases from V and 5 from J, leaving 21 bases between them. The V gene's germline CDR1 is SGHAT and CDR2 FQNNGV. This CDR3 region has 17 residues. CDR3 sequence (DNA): TGTGCCAGCAGCTCTTATCCTACTCAGGGGAGAGATCAGCCCCAGCATTTT. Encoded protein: CASSSYPTQGRDQPQHF.